This T cell receptor (beta chain) was found in a study of patients and donors after allogeneic stem cell transplantation. From germline, CDR1 is WSHSY and CDR2 SAAADI. V was pared by 6 bases and J by 5 bases, with 10 bases between. The CDR3 loop spans 12 amino acids. Via MiXCR, TCRdb re-called the RT-PCR reads, giving one row per CDR3 protein. The sample holds about 1,700 distinct CDR3 sequences, 20% to 25% seen once. Sequenced input: blood, either unsorted or a sorted T cell fraction (not recorded which). The clonotype comes from a human donor who was either an allogeneic HSCT recipient or a stem cell or donor lymphocyte infusion donor (not recorded which). It is not recorded whose cells these are; they may come from a transplant donor. The genes are TRBV10-2 and TRBJ1-1; TRBD1 might be the D (5 bases). Here the CDR3 reads CASRGLGTEAFF. The CDR3 nucleotides read TGCGCCAGCAGGGGGCTTGGGACTGAAGCTTTCTTT.